This TCR beta chain was sequenced for a study of shared clonotypes between healthy human individuals. Assay used: immunoSEQ multiplex PCR; TCRdb lists only in-frame clones, some missing. Of approximately 2.3 million clones in the sample, about 92% were seen once. Concerning this clone itself: Antigen unknown.

Findings of the study overall: Across subsets, estimated richness was generally greater for naive than for memory populations.

Healthy adults negative for HIV, lacking recent acute infections or vaccinations, served as donors. Germline CDR1 and CDR2: LGHNA and YSLEER. The CDR3 spans 15 residues. V gave up 2 bases and J gave up 3 bases, with 12 bases separating them. V is TRBV4-3 and J is TRBJ2-3; a possible D gene is TRBD2 (6 bases). Sequenced sample: naive CD4+ T cells from PBMCs. Subset meaning: CD45RA+ positively selected. The receptor was derived from a man aged 18-30 years in good health. Some clones in this sample may be carry-over from other donors' samples. The DNA for the CDR3 is TGCGCCAGCAGCCAATTCCGGCTAGCGACAGATACGCAGTATTTT. It is translated as CASSQFRLATDTQYF.